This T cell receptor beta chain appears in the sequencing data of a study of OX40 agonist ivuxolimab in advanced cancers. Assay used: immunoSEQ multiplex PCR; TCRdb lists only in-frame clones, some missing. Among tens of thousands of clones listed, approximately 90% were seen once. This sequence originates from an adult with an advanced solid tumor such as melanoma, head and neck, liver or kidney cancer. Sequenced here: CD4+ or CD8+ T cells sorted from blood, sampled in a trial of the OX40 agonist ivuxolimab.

The CDR3 coding sequence is TGTGCCAGCAGCTTCCTACGGGACGGATTCGAGCAGTACTTC. Translation: CASSFLRDGFEQYF. The rearrangement uses TRBV11-3 and TRBJ2-7, with D possibly called TRBD1 or TRBD2 (5 bases each). Germline V lookup: CDR1 SGHNT, CDR2 YENEEA. The CDR3 spans 14 residues. Trimming cost V 3 bases and J 6 bases, with 15 bases left between them.